The rows below give T cell receptor beta chains drawn from one sample of a study of blood T cell repertoires in COVID-19. Here immunoSEQ multiplex PCR was the method, and the copy in TCRdb shows in-frame clones only, minus some. The data hold about 330,000 clones, with approximately 92% observed a single time. The material sequenced was PBMCs or T cells enriched from blood (not recorded which). The source of these receptors is a woman in her twenties or thirties who had recovered from COVID-19. CDR3s include the opening cysteine and the closing phenylalanine or tryptophan. Fields, in order: clone size, D gene, J gene, V gene, CDR3 DNA, CDR3 protein. The D gene is left open where the match is weak. Rows may omit the clone size; those that give it use once, few, many or a size class.

size: few; D: NA; J: TRBJ1-2; V: TRBV5-1; DNA: TGCGCCAGCAGCTCGGTCGTGGGCCACTATGGCTACACCTTC; CDR3: CASSSVVGHYGYTF
size: NA; D: TRBD1; J: TRBJ1-3; V: TRBV18; DNA: TGTGCCAGCTCACCTGACAGGGGCCTGAGTGGAAACACCATATATTTT; CDR3: CASSPDRGLSGNTIYF
size: NA; D: TRBD2; J: TRBJ2-1; V: TRBV9; DNA: TGTGCCAGCAGCGAGACTAGCGCCTACAATGAGCAGTTCTTC; CDR3: CASSETSAYNEQFF
size: NA; D: TRBD1; J: TRBJ2-2; V: TRBV7-2; DNA: TGTGCCAGCAGCTTAGTACAGGGGATTAACACCGGGGAGCTGTTTTTT; CDR3: CASSLVQGINTGELFF
size: NA; D: TRBD1; J: TRBJ2-5; V: TRBV28; DNA: TGTGCCAGCAGTTTGGTCGACAGGGGCGAGACCCAGTACTTC; CDR3: CASSLVDRGETQYF
size: NA; D: NA; J: TRBJ1-1; V: TRBV18; DNA: TGTGCCAGCTCGCTACAGCTGAACACTGAAGCTTTCTTT; CDR3: CASSLQLNTEAFF
size: NA; D: NA; J: TRBJ2-3; V: TRBV7-2; DNA: TGTGCCAGCAGTCACTCCCGGTTGGATACGCAGTATTTT; CDR3: CASSHSRLDTQYF
size: NA; D: NA; J: TRBJ1-2; V: TRBV7-2; DNA: TGTGCCAGCAGCTCCTACAGGGCTAACTATGGCTACACCTTC; CDR3: CASSSYRANYGYTF
size: NA; D: NA; J: TRBJ1-3; V: TRBV11-3; DNA: TGTGCCAGCAGCTTTAGAACCTCTGGAAACACCATATATTTT; CDR3: CASSFRTSGNTIYF
size: NA; D: NA; J: TRBJ1-5; V: TRBV15; DNA: TGTGCCACCAGCACCCTCCTTCAGGGTTCCCAGCATTTT; CDR3: CATSTLLQGSQHF
size: NA; D: NA; J: TRBJ1-2; V: TRBV19; DNA: TGTGCCAGTAGTAACCCCACGGGACAATCCATAAACCTCGGGCATGGCTACACCTTC; CDR3: CASSNPTGQSINLGHGYTF
size: NA; D: NA; J: TRBJ2-3; V: TRBV7-2; DNA: TGTGCCAGCAGCTTAGCCAGTAGCACAGATACGCAGTATTTT; CDR3: CASSLASSTDTQYF
size: NA; D: NA; J: TRBJ1-1; V: TRBV29-1; DNA: TGCAGCGTTGGAGCAGGGGAAATGAACACTGAAGCTTTCTTT; CDR3: CSVGAGEMNTEAFF
size: NA; D: TRBD2; J: TRBJ2-1; V: TRBV12-3/TRBV12-4; DNA: TGTGCCAGCAGCGCCGGGACTAGAGGCGAGCAGTTCTTC; CDR3: CASSAGTRGEQFF
size: NA; D: NA; J: TRBJ2-7; V: TRBV7-2; DNA: TGTGCCAGCAGCCCTACTATCGACAGCTACGAGCAGTACTTC; CDR3: CASSPTIDSYEQYF
size: NA; D: NA; J: TRBJ1-4; V: TRBV5-1; DNA: TGCGCCAGCAGCGACTACCCCGCGGATGAAAAACTGTTTTTT; CDR3: CASSDYPADEKLFF
size: NA; D: TRBD1; J: TRBJ1-1; V: TRBV20-1; DNA: TGCAGTGTAAGGGGGCCTGAAGCTTTCTTT; CDR3: CSVRGPEAFF
size: NA; D: NA; J: TRBJ1-2; V: TRBV11-2; DNA: TGTGCCAGCAGCTTTTACAGGCCACCTAACTATGGCTACACCTTC; CDR3: CASSFYRPPNYGYTF
size: NA; D: NA; J: TRBJ2-7; V: TRBV7-8; DNA: TGTGCCAGCAGCCCTAGACTATCCGCCTACGAGCAGTACTTC; CDR3: CASSPRLSAYEQYF
size: NA; D: TRBD1; J: TRBJ1-1; V: TRBV7-8; DNA: TGTGCCAGCAGCGAAGGCCGGGACAGAGTTTATGCTTTCTTT; CDR3: CASSEGRDRVYAFF
size: NA; D: NA; J: TRBJ1-6; V: TRBV11-1; DNA: TGTGCCAGCAGCACGAGCTCCTATAATTCACCCCTCCACTTT; CDR3: CASSTSSYNSPLHF
size: NA; D: NA; J: TRBJ2-2; V: TRBV19; DNA: TGTGCCAGTAGTATTTCCGCCAGAGGGAGCGGGGAGCTGTTTTTT; CDR3: CASSISARGSGELFF
size: NA; D: NA; J: TRBJ1-4; V: TRBV21-1; DNA: TGTGCCAGCAGCAAATTTCGAGTAACTAATGAAAAACTGTTTTTT; CDR3: CASSKFRVTNEKLFF
size: few; D: NA; J: TRBJ2-5; V: TRBV18; DNA: TGTGCCAGCTCACCACTTAAAGCGGGAGAGACCCAGTACTTC; CDR3: CASSPLKAGETQYF